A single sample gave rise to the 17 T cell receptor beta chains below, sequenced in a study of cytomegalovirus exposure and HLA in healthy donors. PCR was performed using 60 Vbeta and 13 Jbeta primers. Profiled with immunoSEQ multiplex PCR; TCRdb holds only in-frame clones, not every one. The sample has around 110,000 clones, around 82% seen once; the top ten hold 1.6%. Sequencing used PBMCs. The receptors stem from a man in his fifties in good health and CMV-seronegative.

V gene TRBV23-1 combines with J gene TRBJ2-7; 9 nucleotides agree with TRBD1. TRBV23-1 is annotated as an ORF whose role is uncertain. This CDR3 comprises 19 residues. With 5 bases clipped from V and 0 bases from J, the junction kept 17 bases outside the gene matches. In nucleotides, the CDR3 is TGCGCCAGCAGTGGCGGCGGGACAGGGCCTCCTAGGAGCTCCTACGAGCAGTACGTC. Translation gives CASSGGGTGPPRSSYEQYV.

The CDR3 sequence is CASSPEGALSTGELFF. DNA of the CDR3: TGTGCCAGCTCACCGGAAGGGGCCCTATCCACCGGGGAGCTGTTTTTT. The chain recombines TRBV18 with TRBJ2-2; perhaps TRBD1 as D (5 bases). V was clipped by 3 bases and J by 4 bases, with 15 bases between them. Per germline, CDR1 KGHSH and CDR2 LQKENI. The CDR3 runs to 16 residues.

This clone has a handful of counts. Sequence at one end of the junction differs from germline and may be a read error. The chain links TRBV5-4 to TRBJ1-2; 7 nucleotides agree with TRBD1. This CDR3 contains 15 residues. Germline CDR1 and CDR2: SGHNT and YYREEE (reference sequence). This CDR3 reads CASRLGLDRVAGYTF. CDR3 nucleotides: TGTGCCAGCAGATTGGGCCTTGACAGGGTGGCTGGCTACACCTTC.

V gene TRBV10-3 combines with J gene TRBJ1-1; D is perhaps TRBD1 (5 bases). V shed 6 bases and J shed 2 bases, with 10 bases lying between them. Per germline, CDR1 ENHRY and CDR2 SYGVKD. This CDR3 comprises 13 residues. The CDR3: CAISQTVNTEAFF. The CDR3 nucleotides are TGTGCCATCAGCCAGACAGTAAACACTGAAGCTTTCTTT.

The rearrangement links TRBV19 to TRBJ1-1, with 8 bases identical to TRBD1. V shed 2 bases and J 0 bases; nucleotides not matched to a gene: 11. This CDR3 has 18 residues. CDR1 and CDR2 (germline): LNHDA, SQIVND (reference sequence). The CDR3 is CASSISFSGTGMNTEAFF. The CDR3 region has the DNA TGTGCCAGTAGTATATCGTTTTCCGGGACAGGAATGAACACTGAAGCTTTCTTT. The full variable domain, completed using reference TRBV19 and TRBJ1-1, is DGGITQSPKYLFRKEGQNVTLSCEQNLNHDAMYWYRQDPGQGLRLIYYSQIVNDFQKGDIAEGYSVSREKKESFPLTVTSAQKNPTAFYLCASSISFSGTGMNTEAFFGQGTRLTVV.

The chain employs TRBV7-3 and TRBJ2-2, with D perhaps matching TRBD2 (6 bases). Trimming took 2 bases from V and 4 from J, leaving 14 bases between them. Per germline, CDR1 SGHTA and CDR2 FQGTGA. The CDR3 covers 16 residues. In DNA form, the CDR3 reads TGTGCCAGCAGCTTAGGGCCCCGGGGGAGCACCGGGGAGCTGTTTTTT. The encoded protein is CASSLGPRGSTGELFF.

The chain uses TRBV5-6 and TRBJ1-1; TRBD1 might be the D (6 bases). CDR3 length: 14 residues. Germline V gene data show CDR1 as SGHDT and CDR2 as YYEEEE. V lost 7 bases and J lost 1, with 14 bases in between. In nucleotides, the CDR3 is TGTGCCAGCTCCTTAGGGGGACAGAACACTGAAGCTTTCTTT. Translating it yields CASSLGGQNTEAFF.

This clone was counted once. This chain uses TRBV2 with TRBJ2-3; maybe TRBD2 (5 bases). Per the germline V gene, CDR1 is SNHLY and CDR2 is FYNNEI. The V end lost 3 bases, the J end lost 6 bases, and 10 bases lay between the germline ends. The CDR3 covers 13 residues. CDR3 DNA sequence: TGTGCCAGCAGTGAGGGAAGAGGGGATACGCAGTATTTT. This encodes CASSEGRGDTQYF.

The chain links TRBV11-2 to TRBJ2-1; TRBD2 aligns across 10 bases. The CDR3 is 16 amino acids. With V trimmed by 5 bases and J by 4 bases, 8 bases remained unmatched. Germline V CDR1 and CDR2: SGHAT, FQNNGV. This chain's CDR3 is CASSPQRGGNYNEQFF. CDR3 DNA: TGTGCCAGCAGCCCTCAGCGGGGGGGGAATTACAATGAGCAGTTCTTC.

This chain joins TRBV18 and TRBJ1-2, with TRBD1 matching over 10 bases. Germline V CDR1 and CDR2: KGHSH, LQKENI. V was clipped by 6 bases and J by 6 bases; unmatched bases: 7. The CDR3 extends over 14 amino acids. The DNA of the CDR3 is TGTGCCAGCTCTCCGGGACAGGGGTCGGATGGCTACACCTTC. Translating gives CASSPGQGSDGYTF. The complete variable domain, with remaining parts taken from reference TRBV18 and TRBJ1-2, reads NAGVMQNPRHLVRRRGQEARLRCSPMKGHSHVYWYRQLPEEGLKFMVYLQKENIIDESGMPKERFSAEFPKEGPSILRIQQVVRGDSAAYFCASSPGQGSDGYTFGSGTRLTVV.

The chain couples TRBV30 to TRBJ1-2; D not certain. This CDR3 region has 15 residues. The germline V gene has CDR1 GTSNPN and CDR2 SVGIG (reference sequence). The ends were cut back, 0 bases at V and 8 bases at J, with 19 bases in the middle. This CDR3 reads CAWSVPRTGGGGYTF. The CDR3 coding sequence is TGTGCCTGGAGTGTCCCCCGGACCGGAGGAGGCGGCTACACCTTC.

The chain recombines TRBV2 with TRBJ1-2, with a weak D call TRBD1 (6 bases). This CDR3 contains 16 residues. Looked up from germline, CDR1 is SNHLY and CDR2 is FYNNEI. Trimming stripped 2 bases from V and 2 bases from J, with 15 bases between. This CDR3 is CASSESRLQGNYGYTF. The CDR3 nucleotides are TGTGCCAGCAGTGAATCCCGCTTACAGGGAAACTATGGCTACACCTTC.

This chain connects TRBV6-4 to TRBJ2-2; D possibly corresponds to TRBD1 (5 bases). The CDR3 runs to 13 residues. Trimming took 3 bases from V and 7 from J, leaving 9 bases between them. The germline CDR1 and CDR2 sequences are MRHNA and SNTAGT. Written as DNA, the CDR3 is TGTGCCAGCAGTGAAGTAGGGGACGGGGAGCTGTTTTTT. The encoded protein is CASSEVGDGELFF.

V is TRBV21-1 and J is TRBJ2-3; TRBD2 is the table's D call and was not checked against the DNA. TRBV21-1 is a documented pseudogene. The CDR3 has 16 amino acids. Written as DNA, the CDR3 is TGTGCCAGCCCCCGGCGGGCGGGGGGGCGCACAGATACGCAGTATTTT. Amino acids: CASPRRAGGRTDTQYF.

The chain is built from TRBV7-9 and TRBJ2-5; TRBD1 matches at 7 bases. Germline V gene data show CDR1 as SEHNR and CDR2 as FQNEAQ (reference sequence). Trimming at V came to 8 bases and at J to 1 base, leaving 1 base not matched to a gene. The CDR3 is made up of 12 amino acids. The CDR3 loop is CASGDSQETQYF. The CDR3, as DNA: TGTGCCAGCGGGGACAGCCAAGAGACCCAGTACTTC.

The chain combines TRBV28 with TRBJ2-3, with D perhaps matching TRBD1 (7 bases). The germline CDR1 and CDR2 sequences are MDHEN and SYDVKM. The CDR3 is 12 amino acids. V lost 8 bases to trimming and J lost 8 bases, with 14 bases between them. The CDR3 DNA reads TGTGCCAGCGTTCCGCAGGGGGGTACGCAGTATTTT. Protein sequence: CASVPQGGTQYF.

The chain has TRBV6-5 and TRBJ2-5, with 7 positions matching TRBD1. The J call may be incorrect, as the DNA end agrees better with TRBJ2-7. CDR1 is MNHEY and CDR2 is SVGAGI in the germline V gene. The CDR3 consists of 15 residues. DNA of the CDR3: TGTGCCAGCAGTTACATTGGACAGGTAACCTACGAGCAGTACTTC. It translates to CASSYIGQVTYEQYF.